This T cell receptor (beta chain) was captured in a study of T-cell reconstitution after alpha-beta-depleted transplantation in children (dated by TCRdb to the mid-2010s). For the study in its entirety: Using TCR repertoire profiling, the study quantitatively followed how T-cell immune reconstitution unfolded in children after TCRalphabeta/CD19-depleted allogeneic hematopoietic cell transplantation.

What the study reported, not specific to this receptor: Hyperexpanded clone frequencies declined over subsequent months; after one year, T-cell counts and TCRbeta diversity were mostly attributed to newly produced T cells. The apparently early recovery of alphabetaT-cell counts about two months after transplant reportedly depended on only several hundred rapidly expanded clones that came from non-depleted graft cells. In some patients, the high TCRbeta diversity seen at day 60 was put down to recipient T cells and intrathymic progenitors that had survived conditioning.

The library relied on PCR. TCRdb shows the sequencer as Illumina HiSeq 2500. To normalize quantification of the TCRbeta repertoire, the TCR libraries were built with molecular barcoding that relied on unique molecular identifiers. Clones were called with MiXCR by TCRdb after fastp trimmed the public reads at Q25, and only in-frame beta chains were retained. Every CDR3 protein is listed once, alongside the most common genes and DNA of its rows. The table for this sample lists a few hundred thousand distinct CDR3 sequences; roughly 13% of them were counted only once. The ten largest clones add up to about 2.2% of the sample. Per the publication, the treatment or condition label means: allogeneic hematopoietic cell transplantation with graft depleted of TCRalphabeta T cells and CD19 B cells. The transplant recipients were children given TCRalphabeta/CD19-depleted allogeneic hematopoietic cell grafts.

There are a few counts of this clonotype. It has no known antigen specificity. Base-call qualities are not available, and no considerably larger clone is one nucleotide away. V is reduced by 6 bases and J by 4 bases, leaving a spacing of 15 bases between them. Sequences KGHSH (CDR1) and LQKENI (CDR2) are obtained from the germline V gene. The CDR3 contains 14 residues, cysteine and phenylalanine counted. The read is trimmed to its CDR3 DNA, 42 bases read in frame from base 1. The V and J genes are TRBV18 and TRBJ1-1, with TRBD1 as a weak D call on 5 bases. Sequences were derived from PBMCs, mostly from graft donor cells, sampled 360 days after TCRalphabeta/CD19-depleted stem cell transplant. The receptor was derived from a male patient aged 10 to 17 who had a stem cell transplant for acute myeloid leukemia, so the T cells may come from the graft donor. The CDR3 has the sequence CASSLRERTTEAFF. The nucleotides are TGTGCCAGCTCCCTCAGGGAACGGACCACTGAAGCTTTCTTT.